This T cell receptor (beta chain) was sequenced during a study of T cells in localized non-small cell lung cancer (TCRdb year 2020). General notes on the study: Comparing tumors with uninvolved tumor-adjacent lungs, the study looked at the T cell repertoires of hundreds of patients with early-stage NSCLC. A mean age of approximately 66 years was recorded for the NSCLC patients, of whom under 150 were male and 90 to 110 were female. The cohort consisted of approximately 240 treatment-naive NSCLC patients whose localized lung tumors had been resected.

The V end gives up 3 bases and the J end 1 base, leaving 5 bases in the junction not matched to a gene. CDR1 SGHNT and CDR2 YYREEE are derived from the germline V gene (reference sequence). From the cysteine up to the phenylalanine, the CDR3 has a length of 17 residues. Only the CDR3 DNA stays, 51 bases, in frame from base 1. What the work shows at the level of the full study, not this receptor alone: The highest T cell clonality was observed in uninvolved tumor-adjacent lung, where clonality exceeded that of tumor, suggesting that antigenic responses were more focused in uninvolved tumor-adjacent lung. Because multi-region sequencing of the tumors was not done, intratumor heterogeneity could not be ruled out. Higher blood T cell density associated with longer overall survival, while higher adjacent-lung clonality associated with shorter survival. A median of around 57 of the top 100 tumor clones turned up in the paired uninvolved adjacent lung, and 25 to 35 of those clones also ranked among the top 100 of that same adjacent lung. Because the study design was exploratory, TCR variables were selected using unadjusted p-values without false-discovery rate correction.

TCR beta CDR3 regions were sequenced from DNA using the immunoSEQ Assay. As for how the authors treated the data: To compute T cell density, TCR beta template counts were normalized to usable DNA, which was estimated by amplifying housekeeping genes. Richness was estimated using the preseqR package, with extrapolation to 400,000 templates for PBMC samples and to 120,000 templates for tissue samples. Clonality was defined by subtracting Pielou's evenness from one. Tissue-enriched TCRs were identified by differential abundance testing using productive amino-acid clonotypes, minimum total count 5 and alpha 0.1. Repertoire overlap between compartments was quantified with the Jaccard Index and Morisita Overlap Index. GLIPH grouped TCR beta CDR3s together with public tetramer-defined viral CDR3s, and a viral motif had to include at least three viral sequences and show V-gene enrichment. The table was pulled from immuneACCESS by TCRdb, which kept in-frame rearrangements only. Such tables lose some clones; where checked, under half of the loss comes from unresolved V genes, and the rest has no known cause. That table furnishes V, J and clone size, whereas the DNA furnished D and trimming. Counted in this sample were approximately 28,000 clones; about 90% of them appeared once. 3.5% to 5% of the sample is taken by the ten largest.

At diagnosis, tumor, uninvolved tumor-adjacent lung and peripheral blood were collected and then preserved as a mix of FFPE and fresh-frozen material. Blood samples were analyzed as peripheral blood mononuclear cells for TCR repertoire profiling. This clone is a singleton in its sample. What antigen it recognizes has not been identified. No much larger clone exists at a distance of one base, and base qualities are not known. The clonotype comes from a woman aged 40-70 years with stage III lung adenocarcinoma. The chain was built from TRBV5-4 and TRBJ2-7, and TRBD2 matches 15 of the central bases. Sequences were derived from peripheral blood mononuclear cells, sampled before any cancer treatment. CDR3 protein: CASSSGTSGRSSYEQYF. The DNA sequence is given as TGTGCCAGCAGCTCCGGGACTAGCGGGAGGAGTTCCTACGAGCAGTACTTC.